Shown below are 2 T cell receptor beta chains from a single sample sequenced in a study of blood T cell repertoires in COVID-19. Clones were read by immunoSEQ multiplex PCR, and TCRdb kept only the in-frame ones, dropping some. This sample has approximately 260,000 clones; roughly 85% occur once, and the top ten carry over 4.5%. Sequencing used peripheral blood. The receptors were sampled from a man in his sixties who had recovered from COVID-19.

This chain connects TRBV3-1 (or the pseudogene TRBV3-2) to TRBJ2-1, with 9 bases fitting TRBD2. The CDR3 totals 16 residues. Germline-derived CDR1 and CDR2 are LGHDT and YNNKEL (reference sequence). Trimming at V came to 3 bases and at J to 5 bases, leaving 8 bases not matched to a gene. The CDR3 sequence: CASSQGSGRLNNEQFF. The CDR3 DNA is TGTGCCAGCAGCCAGGGGAGCGGGAGGTTGAACAATGAGCAGTTCTTC.

The chain links TRBV28 to TRBJ1-4, with no clear D. The V end lost 3 bases, the J end lost 3 bases, and 5 bases lay between the germline ends. Per the germline V gene, CDR1 is MDHEN and CDR2 is SYDVKM. The CDR3 is 13 amino acids. CDR3 loop: CASSFSSNEKLFF. The CDR3 DNA follows: TGTGCCAGCAGTTTCAGTTCTAATGAAAAACTGTTTTTT. Looking up the rest from reference TRBV28 and TRBJ1-4 gives the full variable domain: DVKVTQSSRYLVKRTGEKVFLECVQDMDHENMFWYRQDPGLGLRLIYFSYDVKMKEKGDIPEGYSVSREKKERFSLILESASTNQTSMYLCASSFSSNEKLFFGSGTQLSVL.